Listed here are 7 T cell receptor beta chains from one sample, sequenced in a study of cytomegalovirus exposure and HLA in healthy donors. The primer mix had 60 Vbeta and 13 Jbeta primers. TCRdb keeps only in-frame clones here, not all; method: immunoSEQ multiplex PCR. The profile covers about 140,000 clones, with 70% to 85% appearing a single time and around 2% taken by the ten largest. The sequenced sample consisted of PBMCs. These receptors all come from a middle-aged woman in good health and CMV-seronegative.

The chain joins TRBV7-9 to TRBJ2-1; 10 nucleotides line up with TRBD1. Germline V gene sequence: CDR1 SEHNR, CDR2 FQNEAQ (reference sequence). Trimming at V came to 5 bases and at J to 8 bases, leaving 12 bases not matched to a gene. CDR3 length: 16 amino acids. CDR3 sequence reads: CASSGTVGQGRDEQFF. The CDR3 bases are TGTGCCAGCAGCGGGACGGTGGGACAGGGGAGGGATGAGCAGTTCTTC.

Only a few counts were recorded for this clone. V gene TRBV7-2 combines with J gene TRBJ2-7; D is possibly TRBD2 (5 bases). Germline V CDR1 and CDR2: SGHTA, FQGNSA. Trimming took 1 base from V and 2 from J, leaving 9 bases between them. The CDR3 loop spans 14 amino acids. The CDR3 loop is CASSLEGRAYEQYF. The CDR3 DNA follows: TGTGCCAGCAGCTTAGAAGGGAGAGCCTACGAGCAGTACTTC.

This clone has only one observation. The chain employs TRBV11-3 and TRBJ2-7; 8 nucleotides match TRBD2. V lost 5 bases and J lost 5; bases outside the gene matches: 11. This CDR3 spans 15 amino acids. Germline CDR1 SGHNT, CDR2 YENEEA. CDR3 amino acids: CASSPQRGLGDEQYF. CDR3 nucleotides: TGTGCCAGCAGCCCACAACGGGGACTAGGGGACGAGCAGTACTTC. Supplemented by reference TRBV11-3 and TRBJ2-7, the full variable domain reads EAGVVQSPRYKIIEKKQPVAFWCNPISGHNTLYWYLQNLGQGPELLIRYENEEAVDDSQLPKDRFSAERLKGVDSTLKIQPAELGDSAVYLCASSPQRGLGDEQYFGPGTRLTVT.

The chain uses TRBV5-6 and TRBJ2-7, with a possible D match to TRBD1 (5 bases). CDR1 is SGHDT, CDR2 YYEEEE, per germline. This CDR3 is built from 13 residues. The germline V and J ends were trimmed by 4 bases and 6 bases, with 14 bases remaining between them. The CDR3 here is CASSRTLQGEQYF. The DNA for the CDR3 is TGTGCCAGCAGCCGAACGTTGCAGGGCGAGCAGTACTTC.

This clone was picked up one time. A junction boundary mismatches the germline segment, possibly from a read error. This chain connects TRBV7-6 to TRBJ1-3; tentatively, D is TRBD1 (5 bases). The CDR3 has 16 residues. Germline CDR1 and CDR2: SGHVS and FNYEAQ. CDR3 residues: CASGDWRMLSGNTTYF. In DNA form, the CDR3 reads TGTGCCAGCGGGGACTGGCGGATGTTGTCTGGAAACACCACATATTTT.

CDR3 sequence (DNA): TGCGCCAGCAGCTTTCAGGACACTGAAGCTTTCTTT. It translates to CASSFQDTEAFF. The chain employs TRBV5-1 and TRBJ1-1; no reliable D call. The V gene lost 2 bases and the J gene lost 3 bases, with 5 bases spanning the gap. Germline values: CDR1 SGHRS, CDR2 YFSETQ. This CDR3 is 12 amino acids long.

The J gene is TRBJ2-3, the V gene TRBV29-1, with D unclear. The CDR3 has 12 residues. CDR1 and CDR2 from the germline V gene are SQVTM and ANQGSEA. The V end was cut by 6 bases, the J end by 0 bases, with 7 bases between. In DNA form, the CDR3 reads TGCAGCGTCAAGGAGAGCACAGATACGCAGTATTTT. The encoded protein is CSVKESTDTQYF.